The next 14 T cell receptor beta chains were all read from a single sample in a study of CD8+ T cells in alopecia areata. The sequencing template was cDNA reverse transcribed from extracted RNA. TCRdb's copy holds only in-frame clones and misses some; the assay was immunoSEQ multiplex PCR. The table has about 200,000 clones, about two fifths seen once. Treatment indicated: oral pan-JAK inhibitor, 5-10 mg twice daily. The sample consisted of CD4+ T cells sorted from blood, taken between weeks 30 and 35, from a patient treated with tofacitinib. These receptors all come from a human donor with alopecia areata.

V is TRBV18 and J is TRBJ1-1, with no clear D. V shed 6 bases and J shed 5 bases, with 16 bases lying between them. The germline V gene encodes CDR1 KGHSH and CDR2 LQKENI. The CDR3 consists of 14 residues. Here the CDR3 reads CASSYGERGTEAFF. CDR3 sequence (DNA): TGTGCCAGCTCTTATGGGGAAAGAGGAACTGAAGCTTTCTTT.

The chain has TRBV9 and TRBJ1-2; D ambiguous. Germline-derived CDR1 and CDR2 are SGDLS and YYNGEE. V lost 0 bases and J lost 4, with 19 bases in between. This CDR3 has 17 amino acids. The CDR3 spells CASSVAPTGFTFYGYTF. CDR3 nucleotides: TGTGCCAGCAGCGTAGCTCCAACGGGCTTTACCTTCTATGGCTACACCTTC.

The chain joins TRBV27 to TRBJ1-2, with 7 bases aligning to TRBD1. The CDR3 spans 15 residues. Germline CDR1 reads MNHEY; CDR2 reads SMNVEV (reference sequence). The junction had 12 bases not matched to a gene; V was cut back by 4 bases and J by 7 bases. CDR3 sequence reads: CASSSLDRVAPGYTF. The CDR3 DNA reads TGTGCCAGCAGTTCCTTAGACAGGGTCGCTCCTGGCTACACCTTC.

V gene TRBV5-1 combines with J gene TRBJ1-1, with 7 bases matching TRBD1. Germline trimming cut 5 bases from V and 3 bases from J; bases unmatched to any gene: 7. Germline lookup yields CDR1 SGHRS and CDR2 YFSETQ. The length of the CDR3 is 14 residues. In nucleotides, the CDR3 is TGCGCCAGCAGACTTCTCGGGACAGACACTGAAGCTTTCTTT. Translated, it gives CASRLLGTDTEAFF.

The chain employs TRBV7-9 and TRBJ1-4, with TRBD1 identical over 7 bases. The J segment lost 3 bases and the V segment lost 5 bases, leaving 12 bases of the junction unmatched. The CDR3 runs 17 residues. The germline gives CDR1 SEHNR, CDR2 FQNEAQ (reference sequence). CDR3 DNA: TGTGCCAGCAGCAAACCAGGGGGGAACATTGCTAATGAAAAACTGTTTTTT. Protein: CASSKPGGNIANEKLFF.

The gene calls are TRBV2 and TRBJ1-1, with D uncertain. Germline loops: CDR1 SNHLY, CDR2 FYNNEI. V was cut by 0 bases and J by 3 bases, with 5 bases left in between. The CDR3 extends over 13 amino acids. The CDR3 region has the DNA TGTGCCAGCAGTGAAGCGCGTTACACTGAAGCTTTCTTT. Residues: CASSEARYTEAFF. The full variable domain, in which reference TRBV2 and TRBJ1-1 provide the parts outside the CDR3, is EPEVTQTPSHQVTQMGQEVILRCVPISNHLYFYWYRQILGQKVEFLVSFYNNEISEKSEIFDDQFSVERPDGSNFTLKIRSTKLEDSAMYFCASSEARYTEAFFGQGTRLTVV.

This clone has only a few counts. The sample holds other DNA sequences that translate to the same CDR3. V and J are TRBV29-1 and TRBJ1-2; 7 positions agree with TRBD1. Germline CDR1 reads SQVTM; CDR2 reads ANQGSEA. Trimming cost V 4 bases and J 4 bases; bases outside gene matches: 0. The CDR3 extends over 11 amino acids. CDR3 nucleotide sequence: TGCAGCGTTGGACAGGGCTATGGCTACACCTTC. It yields the protein CSVGQGYGYTF. The entire variable domain, with the rest obtained from reference TRBV29-1 and TRBJ1-2, is as follows: SAVISQKPSRDICQRGTSLTIQCQVDSQVTMMFWYRQQPGQSLTLIATANQGSEATYESGFVIDKFPISRPNLTFSTLTVSNMSPEDSSIYLCSVGQGYGYTFGSGTRLTVV.

This sequence joins TRBV6-5 and TRBJ1-2; tentatively, D is TRBD1 (5 bases). The CDR3 is 16 amino acids. The V gene lost 0 bases and the J gene lost 4 bases, with 15 bases spanning the gap. Germline V gene lookup returns CDR1 MNHEY and CDR2 SVGAGI. The CDR3 DNA reads TGTGCCAGCAGTTACTCCAACCAGGGAGTAGGCTATGGCTACACCTTC. It specifies CASSYSNQGVGYGYTF.

The CDR3 reads CASSLEPGTGEYDTGELFF. CDR3 nucleotide sequence: TGTGCCAGCAGCTTGGAGCCAGGGACAGGGGAGTATGACACCGGGGAGCTGTTTTTT. The chain has TRBV5-6 and TRBJ2-2, with TRBD1 matching 10 bases. CDR1 is SGHDT, CDR2 YYEEEE, per germline. The CDR3 runs 19 residues. The J segment lost 3 bases and the V segment lost 0 bases, leaving 11 bases of the junction unmatched. The full variable domain, rest sourced from reference TRBV5-6 and TRBJ2-2, is DAGVTQSPTHLIKTRGQQVTLRCSPKSGHDTVSWYQQALGQGPQFIFQYYEEEERQRGNFPDRFSGHQFPNYSSELNVNALLLGDSALYLCASSLEPGTGEYDTGELFFGEGSRLTVL.

The chain links TRBV10-3 to TRBJ2-3; 10 nucleotides agree with TRBD2. J was trimmed by 1 base and V by 0 bases; bases with no gene match: 4. Germline CDR1 ENHRY, CDR2 SYGVKD. The CDR3 is 17 amino acids. DNA of the CDR3: TGTGCCATCAGTGAGTCCCTAACTAGCGGGGGCACAGATACGCAGTATTTT. Encoded protein: CAISESLTSGGTDTQYF.

The CDR3 region has the DNA TGTGCCAGCAGCTTGTTCCAGCGGGCGGAGTACGAGCAGTACTTC. This codes for CASSLFQRAEYEQYF. The genes are TRBV5-4 and TRBJ2-5; possible D gene TRBD2, 6 bases. The assigned J gene may be wrong: the sequence end matches TRBJ2-7 better. This CDR3 region has 15 residues. Per germline, CDR1 SGHNT and CDR2 YYREEE (reference sequence).

This clone was detected only a few times. This chain connects TRBV29-1 to TRBJ2-7; 7 positions match TRBD1. Germline trimming cut 2 bases from V and 4 bases from J; bases unmatched to any gene: 5. Per the germline V gene, CDR1 is SQVTM and CDR2 is ANQGSEA. This CDR3 has 13 residues. Here the CDR3 reads CSVETQQGYEQYF. The CDR3 nucleotides are TGCAGCGTTGAAACTCAACAGGGGTACGAGCAGTACTTC.

The gene calls are TRBV7-9 and TRBJ1-5, with 11 bases identical to TRBD1. Germline V gene data show CDR1 as SEHNR and CDR2 as FQNEAQ (reference sequence). The CDR3 contains 19 residues. The V gene end was trimmed by 1 base and the J gene end by 1 base; junction bases not matched to a gene: 9. The CDR3 sequence is CASSLDFGQGARSNQPQHF. The CDR3 nucleotides read TGTGCCAGCAGCTTAGATTTTGGACAGGGGGCTAGGAGCAATCAGCCCCAGCATTTT. The variable domain in full, completed from reference TRBV7-9 and TRBJ1-5, reads DTGVSQNPRHKITKRGQNVTFRCDPISEHNRLYWYRQTLGQGPEFLTYFQNEAQLEKSRLLSDRFSAERPKGSFSTLEIQRTEQGDSAMYLCASSLDFGQGARSNQPQHFGDGTRLSIL.

Here the CDR3 reads CASSRGGVQETQYF. CDR3 DNA sequence: TGCGCCAGCAGCAGGGGTGGGGTACAAGAGACCCAGTACTTC. This chain links TRBV4-1 with TRBJ2-5; tentatively, D is TRBD1 (5 bases). The germline V gene encodes CDR1 MGHRA and CDR2 YSYEKL. Deletions cut 5 bases from V and 2 bases from J, with 12 bases between. The CDR3 is made up of 14 amino acids.